The 11 T cell receptor beta chains given below trace back to one sample, sequenced in a study of blood T cell repertoires in COVID-19. Assay: immunoSEQ multiplex PCR; the TCRdb copy retains only in-frame clones and omits some. In the table there are approximately 210,000 clones, around 82% of which are singletons. The specimen sequenced was peripheral blood. These receptors all come from a woman in her thirties or forties with acute or convalescent COVID-19.

The CDR3 sequence is CASSEVGAPREEAFF. The CDR3 DNA reads as TGTGCCAGCAGTGAAGTGGGTGCCCCACGGGAAGAAGCTTTCTTT. The gene calls are TRBV6-1 and TRBJ1-1; unclear D gene. This CDR3 has 15 residues. CDR1 and CDR2 from the germline V gene are MNHNS and SASEGT. Trimming removed 1 base at V and 8 bases at J, with 17 bases between.

As DNA, the CDR3 is TGTGCCAGCAGCCCCTCTAGCGGGAGTTTTGGGGAGACCCAGTACTTC. Protein product: CASSPSSGSFGETQYF. This chain joins TRBV7-7 and TRBJ2-5; 10 nucleotides align to TRBD2. CDR3 length equals 16 residues. J was trimmed by 5 bases and V by 5 bases; bases with no gene match: 11. Germline values: CDR1 SSHAT, CDR2 FNYEAQ (reference sequence).

The chain uses TRBV7-3 and TRBJ2-1, with TRBD2 matching over 9 bases. CDR1 is SGHTA and CDR2 is FQGTGA in the germline V gene. This CDR3 is 14 amino acids long. Trimming took 4 bases from V and 4 from J; bases not matched to a gene: 2. Written as DNA, the CDR3 is TGTGCCAGCAGCTCTAGCGGGGTTTACAATGAGCAGTTCTTC. Translation gives CASSSSGVYNEQFF.

The rearrangement uses TRBV7-6 and TRBJ2-2; the match to TRBD2 covers 7 bases. Germline-derived CDR1 and CDR2 are SGHVS and FNYEAQ. The CDR3 sequence is 16 residues long. J was trimmed by 0 bases and V by 1 base; bases with no gene match: 2. Here the CDR3 DNA reads TGTGCCAGCAGCTTAGAGACTAGCTCGAACACCGGGGAGCTGTTTTTT. Translated, it gives CASSLETSSNTGELFF.

This chain connects TRBV19 to TRBJ1-5; 9 bases agree with TRBD1. Germline assignment: CDR1 LNHDA and CDR2 SQIVND (reference sequence). The J segment lost 2 bases and the V segment lost 3 bases, leaving 8 bases of the junction unmatched. This CDR3 region has 17 residues. The chain's CDR3 is CASSMRQGVKGNQPQHF. As DNA, the CDR3 is TGTGCCAGTAGTATGAGACAGGGGGTAAAGGGCAATCAGCCCCAGCATTTT.

The V call is TRBV12-3 or TRBV12-4, the J call TRBJ2-3; a possible D gene is TRBD2 (6 bases). This CDR3 is built from 12 residues. Deletions cut 7 bases from V and 6 bases from J, with 11 bases between. For the CDR3, the DNA is TGTGCCAGCACCTGGGACTCGGATACGCAGTATTTT. Translated: CASTWDSDTQYF.

The V gene is TRBV27, the J gene TRBJ1-1; 7 nucleotides align to TRBD1. The CDR3 extends over 13 amino acids. From germline, CDR1 is MNHEY and CDR2 SMNVEV (reference sequence). The V gene end was trimmed by 8 bases and the J gene end by 4 bases; junction bases not matched to a gene: 7. This chain's CDR3 is CASRPDRATEAFF. CDR3 bases: TGTGCCAGCCGTCCCGACAGGGCCACTGAAGCTTTCTTT.

The V gene is TRBV20-1, the J gene TRBJ2-5, with TRBD2 matching over 12 bases. CDR1 is DFQATT and CDR2 is SNEGSKA in the germline V gene (reference sequence). The J segment lost 4 bases and the V segment lost 3 bases, leaving 9 bases of the junction unmatched. The length of the CDR3 is 16 residues. In DNA form, the CDR3 reads TGCAGTGCTAGTAGCCTGACTAGCGGGAGACGAGAGACCCAGTACTTC. This sequence encodes CSASSLTSGRRETQYF.

This clone appeared a few times. The rearrangement links TRBV10-3 to TRBJ1-1; tentative D call: TRBD1 (5 bases). Deletions cut 2 bases from V and 1 base from J, with 11 bases between. The CDR3 consists of 15 residues. In germline, CDR1 is ENHRY, CDR2 SYGVKD. DNA of the CDR3: TGTGCCATCAGTGAGGGGGTCGGGGGGAACACTGAAGCTTTCTTT. This codes for CAISEGVGGNTEAFF.

The chain recombines TRBV18 with TRBJ1-1; D is unresolved. V lost 2 bases, J lost 5 bases, and 12 bases lay in between. CDR1 is KGHSH and CDR2 is LQKENI in the germline V gene. The length of the CDR3 is 14 residues. In nucleotides, the CDR3 is TGTGCCAGCTCACCAGACGGAGGGAGAACTGAAGCTTTCTTT. Its translation is CASSPDGGRTEAFF.

This clone showed up just once. This chain links TRBV3-1 (or the pseudogene TRBV3-2) with TRBJ2-2; 7 bases map to TRBD1. CDR1 LGHDT and CDR2 YNNKEL come from the germline V gene (reference sequence). The CDR3 contains 18 residues. Unmatched junction bases numbered 11, after V lost 0 bases and J lost 4 bases. The CDR3 DNA reads TGTGCCAGCAGCCAAGATTCAGGGGGACACTTTGGCACCGGGGAGCTGTTTTTT. It translates to CASSQDSGGHFGTGELFF.